This entry concerns a single T cell receptor (beta chain). This record belongs to a study of T cells in Graves' hyperthyroidism and ophthalmopathy. This CDR3 contains 14 residues. V dropped 2 bases and J dropped 4 bases, with 12 bases sitting between them. Germline lookup yields CDR1 SGHRS and CDR2 YFSETQ. Using RNA transcripts as the source, TCR beta CDR3 regions were amplified. HTBI primers were the set used in a first-round RT-PCR of the TCR CDR3. One entry per CDR3 protein results from TCRdb running MiXCR on the multiplex PCR reads. The repertoire consists of about 500,000 distinct CDR3 sequences, with 40% to 50% occurring once and the leading ten covering around 47%. The study based diagnoses on clinical symptoms, serum thyroxine and TRAb, thyroid ultrasound and orbital computed tomography.

Sequencing was carried out using peripheral blood or thyroid tissue (not recorded which). The receptor comes from an adult woman with Graves' disease, either hyperthyroidism or ophthalmopathy (not recorded which). This chain links TRBV5-1 with TRBJ1-1; D call uncertain. CDR3 in DNA: TGCGCCAGCAGCTTTAATCCGAGGGCCACTGAAGCTTTCTTT. Translated: CASSFNPRATEAFF. Looking up the rest from reference TRBV5-1 and TRBJ1-1 gives the full variable domain: KAGVTQTPRYLIKTRGQQVTLSCSPISGHRSVSWYQQTPGQGLQFLFEYFSETQRNKGNFPGRFSGRQFSNSRSEMNVSTLELGDSALYLCASSFNPRATEAFFGQGTRLTVV.